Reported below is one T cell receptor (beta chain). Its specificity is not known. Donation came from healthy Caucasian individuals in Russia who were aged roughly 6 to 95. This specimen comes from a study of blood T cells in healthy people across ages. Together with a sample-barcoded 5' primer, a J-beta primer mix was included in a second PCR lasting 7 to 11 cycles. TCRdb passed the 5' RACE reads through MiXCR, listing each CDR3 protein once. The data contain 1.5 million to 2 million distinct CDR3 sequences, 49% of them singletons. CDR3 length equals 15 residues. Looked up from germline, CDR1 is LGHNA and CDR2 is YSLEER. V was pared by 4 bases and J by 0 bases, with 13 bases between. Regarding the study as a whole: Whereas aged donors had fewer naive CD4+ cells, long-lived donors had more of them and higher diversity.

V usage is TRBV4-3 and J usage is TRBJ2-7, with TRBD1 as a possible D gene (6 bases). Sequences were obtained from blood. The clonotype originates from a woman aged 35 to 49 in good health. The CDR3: CASSRERTVSYEQYF. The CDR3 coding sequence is TGCGCCAGCAGCCGAGAAAGGACAGTCTCCTACGAGCAGTACTTC.